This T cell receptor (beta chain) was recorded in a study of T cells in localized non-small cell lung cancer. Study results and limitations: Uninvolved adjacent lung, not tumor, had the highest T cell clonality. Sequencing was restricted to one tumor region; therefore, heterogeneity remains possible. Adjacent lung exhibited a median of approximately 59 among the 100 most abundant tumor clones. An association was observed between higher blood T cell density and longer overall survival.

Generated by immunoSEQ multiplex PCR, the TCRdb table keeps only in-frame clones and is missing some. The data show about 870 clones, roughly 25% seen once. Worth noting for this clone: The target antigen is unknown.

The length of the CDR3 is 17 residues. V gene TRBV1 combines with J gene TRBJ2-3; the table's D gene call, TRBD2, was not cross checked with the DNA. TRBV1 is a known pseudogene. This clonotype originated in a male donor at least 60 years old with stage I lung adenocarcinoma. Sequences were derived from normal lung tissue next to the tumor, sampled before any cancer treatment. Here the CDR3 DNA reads TGCGCCAGCAGCCAAGATAGGCTAGCGGGGGCCACAGATACGCAGTATTTT. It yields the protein CASSQDRLAGATDTQYF.